Presented here are 5 T cell receptor beta chains from one specimen sequenced in a study of blood T cell repertoires in COVID-19. Assay used: immunoSEQ multiplex PCR; TCRdb lists only in-frame clones, some missing. The sample consists of 250,000 to 300,000 clones, 75% to 90% of them appearing once. Specimen: peripheral blood. All receptors derive from a woman aged 40 to 50 who had recovered from COVID-19.

The J gene is TRBJ2-3, the V gene TRBV4-2; 10 positions match TRBD2. The germline V gene has CDR1 LGHNA and CDR2 YNFKEQ. Losses at the gene ends were 4 bases for V and 3 bases for J; bases not matched to a gene: 13. CDR3 size: 18 residues. The DNA of the CDR3 is TGTGCCAGCAGCCGAGCCGAGGGCGCTAGCGGGAGTACAGATACGCAGTATTTT. Encoded protein: CASSRAEGASGSTDTQYF.

The chain carries TRBV10-3 and TRBJ1-3, with 7 bases matching TRBD1. V lost 8 bases, J lost 7 bases, and 5 bases stayed unmatched. Germline V gives CDR1 ENHRY, CDR2 SYGVKD. CDR3 size: 12 residues. The CDR3 is CAIGETGNTIYF. In DNA form, the CDR3 reads TGTGCCATCGGGGAGACAGGGAACACCATATATTTT.

The chain carries TRBV19 and TRBJ1-1, with D possibly matching TRBD1 (5 bases). Trimming left V 9 bases short and J 9 bases short, with 20 bases between. CDR3 length equals 13 residues. Germline CDR1 and CDR2: LNHDA and SQIVND (reference sequence). The CDR3, as DNA: TGTGCCAGCCAACCCCTCCCCGCAGGGCAAGCTTTCTTT. This sequence encodes CASQPLPAGQAFF. The variable domain in full, with the rest retrieved from reference TRBV19 and TRBJ1-1, is DGGITQSPKYLFRKEGQNVTLSCEQNLNHDAMYWYRQDPGQGLRLIYYSQIVNDFQKGDIAEGYSVSREKKESFPLTVTSAQKNPTAFYLCASQPLPAGQAFFGQGTRLTVV.

The chain employs TRBV15 and TRBJ1-2, with TRBD1 matching 8 bases. The CDR3 is made up of 14 amino acids. The germline V gene encodes CDR1 LNHNV and CDR2 YYDKDF (reference sequence). The J segment lost 2 bases and the V segment lost 5 bases, leaving 4 bases of the junction unmatched. This CDR3 is CATSPDRANYGYTF. CDR3 DNA: TGTGCCACCAGCCCGGACAGGGCCAACTATGGCTACACCTTC.

V and J are TRBV27 and TRBJ1-2, with D perhaps matching TRBD1 (5 bases). The CDR3 contains 14 residues. The V gene lost 5 bases and the J gene lost 9 bases, with 19 bases spanning the gap. CDR1 is MNHEY and CDR2 is SMNVEV in the germline V gene (reference sequence). The CDR3 region is CASSSGGETSSYTF. As DNA, the CDR3 is TGTGCCAGCAGTAGTGGGGGGGAGACCTCGAGCTACACCTTC.